This T cell receptor (beta chain) came from a study of CD8+CD57+ T cells in acquired aplastic anemia. Study-level information: Average CD4+ read depth in healthy donors was approximately 9.9 million reads.

The study's findings and limits: The number of CD8+ CDR3 sequences shared by patients and controls was about 27.

Comments on this clonotype: As yet, its antigen is unknown.

J lost 4 bases, V lost 4 bases, and 11 bases had no gene match. The length of the CDR3 is 15 residues. In germline, CDR1 is SQVTM, CDR2 ANQGSEA. Genomic DNA, the template, was used for profiling of the TCR beta VDJ and CDR3. One entry per CDR3 protein, called by TCRdb with MiXCR from the reads. The sample lists about 210,000 distinct CDR3 sequences; 34% were seen once. The source of this sequence is a human donor in good health, serving as a control. The rearrangement links TRBV29-1 to TRBJ1-2; 8 bases are shared with TRBD1. Input material: sorted CD4+, CD8+, or CD8+CD57+ T cells (not recorded which) from PBMCs. The CDR3 loop is CSVVDLGTGGYGYTF. DNA of the CDR3: TGCAGCGTTGTGGATCTCGGGACAGGCGGCTATGGCTACACCTTC.